This T cell receptor beta chain was retrieved from a study of CD8+ T cells in alopecia areata. Extracted RNA was reverse transcribed, and the resulting cDNA served as sequencing template. Using immunoSEQ multiplex PCR, the repertoire was profiled, and TCRdb retains in-frame clones only, with some absent. Of approximately 29,000 clones in the sample, 60% to 85% were seen once. From alopecia areata patients, lesional scalp punch biopsies and peripheral blood were collected. Germline V lookup: CDR1 SEHNR, CDR2 FQNEAQ (reference sequence). This CDR3 region has 12 residues. The ends were cut back, 4 bases at V and 4 bases at J, with 5 bases in the middle.

The sample comprised NKG2D-low CD8+ T cells sorted from blood. This sequence joins TRBV7-9 and TRBJ2-1; D call uncertain. The receptor was isolated from a human donor with alopecia areata. CDR3 protein: CASSSIYNEQFF. The CDR3 DNA is TGTGCCAGCAGCTCGATTTACAATGAGCAGTTCTTC.